The source of this T cell receptor (beta chain) is a study of technical replicates of blood from a few donors. Some clones are missing from TCRdb's copy, which holds only in-frame ones; the method was immunoSEQ multiplex PCR. The repertoire consists of 80,000 to 95,000 clones, with over 85% occurring once and the leading ten covering roughly 0.22%. J gave up 3 bases and V 7 bases, and 9 bases lay outside the gene matches. This CDR3 has 15 amino acids. CDR1 and CDR2 from the germline V gene are LNHDA and SQIVND (reference sequence). This receptor was identified in a human donor in good health. Input material: T cells isolated from PBMCs. J is TRBJ1-5 and V is TRBV19, with 7 bases lining up with TRBD1. In DNA form, the CDR3 reads TGTGCCAGTACCTCCGGGACAGACAACAATCAGCCCCAGCATTTT. Protein product: CASTSGTDNNQPQHF.